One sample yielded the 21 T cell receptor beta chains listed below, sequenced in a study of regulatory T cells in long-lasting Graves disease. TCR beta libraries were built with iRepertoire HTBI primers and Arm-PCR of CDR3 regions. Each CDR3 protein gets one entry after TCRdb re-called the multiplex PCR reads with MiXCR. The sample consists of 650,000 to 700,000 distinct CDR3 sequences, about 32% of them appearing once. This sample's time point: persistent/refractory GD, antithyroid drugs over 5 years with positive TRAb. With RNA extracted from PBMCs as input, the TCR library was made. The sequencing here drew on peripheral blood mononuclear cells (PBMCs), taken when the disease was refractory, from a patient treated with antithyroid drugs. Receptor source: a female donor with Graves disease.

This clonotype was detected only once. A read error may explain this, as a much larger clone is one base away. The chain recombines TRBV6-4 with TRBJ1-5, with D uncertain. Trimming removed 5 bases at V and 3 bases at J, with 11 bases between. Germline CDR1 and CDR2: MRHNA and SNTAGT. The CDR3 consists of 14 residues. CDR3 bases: TGTGCCAGCAGTTTAGACGGCCACAATCAGCCCCAGCATTTT. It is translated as CASSLDGHNQPQHF.

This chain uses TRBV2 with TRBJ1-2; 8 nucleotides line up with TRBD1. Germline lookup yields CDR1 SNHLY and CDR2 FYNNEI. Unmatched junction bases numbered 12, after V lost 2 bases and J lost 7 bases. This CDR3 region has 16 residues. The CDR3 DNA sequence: TGTGCCAGCAGTGAACACTCAGACAGGGGAGCTCGTGGCTACACCTTC. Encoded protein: CASSEHSDRGARGYTF. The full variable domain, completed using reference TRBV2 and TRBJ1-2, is EPEVTQTPSHQVTQMGQEVILRCVPISNHLYFYWYRQILGQKVEFLVSFYNNEISEKSEIFDDQFSVERPDGSNFTLKIRSTKLEDSAMYFCASSEHSDRGARGYTFGSGTRLTVV.

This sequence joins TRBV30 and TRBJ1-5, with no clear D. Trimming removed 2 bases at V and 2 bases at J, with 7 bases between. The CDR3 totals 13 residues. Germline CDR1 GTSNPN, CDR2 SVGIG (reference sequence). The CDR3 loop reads CAWSPERNQPQHF. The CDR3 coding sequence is TGTGCCTGGAGTCCCGAACGCAATCAGCCCCAGCATTTT.

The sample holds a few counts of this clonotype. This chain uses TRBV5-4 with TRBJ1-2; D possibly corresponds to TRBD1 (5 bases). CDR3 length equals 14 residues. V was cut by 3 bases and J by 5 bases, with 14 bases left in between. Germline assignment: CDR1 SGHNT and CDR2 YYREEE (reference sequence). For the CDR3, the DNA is TGTGCCAGCAGCTCACCGGGACTGAGTTATGGCTACACCTTC. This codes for CASSSPGLSYGYTF. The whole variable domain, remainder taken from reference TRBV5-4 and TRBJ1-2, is ETGVTQSPTHLIKTRGQQVTLRCSSQSGHNTVSWYQQALGQGPQFIFQYYREEENGRGNFPPRFSGLQFPNYSSELNVNALELDDSALYLCASSSPGLSYGYTFGSGTRLTVV.

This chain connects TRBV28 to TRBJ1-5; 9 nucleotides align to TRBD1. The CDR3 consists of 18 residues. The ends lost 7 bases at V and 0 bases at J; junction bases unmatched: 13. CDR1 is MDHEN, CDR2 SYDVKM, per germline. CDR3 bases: TGTGCCAGCACCCCCATGGGACAGGGCGTATATAGCAATCAGCCCCAGCATTTT. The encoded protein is CASTPMGQGVYSNQPQHF. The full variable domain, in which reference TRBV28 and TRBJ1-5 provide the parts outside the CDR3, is DVKVTQSSRYLVKRTGEKVFLECVQDMDHENMFWYRQDPGLGLRLIYFSYDVKMKEKGDIPEGYSVSREKKERFSLILESASTNQTSMYLCASTPMGQGVYSNQPQHFGDGTRLSIL.

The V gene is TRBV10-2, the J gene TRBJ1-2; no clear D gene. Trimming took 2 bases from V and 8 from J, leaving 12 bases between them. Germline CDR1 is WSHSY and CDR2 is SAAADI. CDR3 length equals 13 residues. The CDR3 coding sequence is TGCGCCAGCAGTGAGAAGGGCCTCGGCGGCTACACCTTC. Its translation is CASSEKGLGGYTF.

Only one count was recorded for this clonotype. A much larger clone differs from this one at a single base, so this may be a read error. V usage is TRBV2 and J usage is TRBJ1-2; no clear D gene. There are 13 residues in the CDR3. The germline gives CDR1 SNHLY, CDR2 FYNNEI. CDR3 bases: TGTGCCAGCACCGGAGATCAGTACTATAGCTACACCTTC. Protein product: CASTGDQYYSYTF.

This CDR3 reads CASSRRPAEQYF. In DNA, the CDR3 is TGCGCCAGCAGTAGGCGTCCTGCCGAGCAGTACTTC. This chain connects TRBV5-1 to TRBJ2-7; D gene unclear. Germline V gene data show CDR1 as SGHRS and CDR2 as YFSETQ. The CDR3 has 12 residues. Trimming cost V 5 bases and J 6 bases, with 12 bases left between them.

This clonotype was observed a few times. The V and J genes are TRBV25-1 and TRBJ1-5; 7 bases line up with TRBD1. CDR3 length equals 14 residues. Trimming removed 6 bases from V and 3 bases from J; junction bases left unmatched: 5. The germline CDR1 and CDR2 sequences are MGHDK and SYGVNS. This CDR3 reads CASRETGDNQPQHF. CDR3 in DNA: TGTGCCAGCAGAGAAACAGGGGACAATCAGCCCCAGCATTTT. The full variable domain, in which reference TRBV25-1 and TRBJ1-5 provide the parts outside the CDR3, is EADIYQTPRYLVIGTGKKITLECSQTMGHDKMYWYQQDPGMELHLIHYSYGVNSTEKGDLSSESTVSRIRTEHFPLTLESARPSHTSQYLCASRETGDNQPQHFGDGTRLSIL.

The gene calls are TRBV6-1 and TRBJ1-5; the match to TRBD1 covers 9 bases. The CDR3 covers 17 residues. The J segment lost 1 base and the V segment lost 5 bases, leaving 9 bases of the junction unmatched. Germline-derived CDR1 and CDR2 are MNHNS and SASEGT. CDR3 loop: CASSPKTGGQSNQPQHF. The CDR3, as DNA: TGTGCCAGCAGTCCAAAGACAGGGGGACAAAGCAATCAGCCCCAGCATTTT.

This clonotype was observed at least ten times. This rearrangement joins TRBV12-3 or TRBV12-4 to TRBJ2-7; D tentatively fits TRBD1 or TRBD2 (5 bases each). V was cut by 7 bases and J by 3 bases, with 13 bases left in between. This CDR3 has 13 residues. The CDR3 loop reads CASTKGRNYEQYF. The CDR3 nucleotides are TGTGCCAGCACCAAGGGACGGAACTACGAGCAGTACTTC.

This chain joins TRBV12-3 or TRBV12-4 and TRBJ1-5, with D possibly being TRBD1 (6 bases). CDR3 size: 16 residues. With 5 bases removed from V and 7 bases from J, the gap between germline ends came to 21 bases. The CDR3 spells CASSKTQGRGDQPQHF. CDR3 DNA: TGTGCCAGCAGTAAAACACAGGGAAGGGGGGACCAGCCCCAGCATTTT.

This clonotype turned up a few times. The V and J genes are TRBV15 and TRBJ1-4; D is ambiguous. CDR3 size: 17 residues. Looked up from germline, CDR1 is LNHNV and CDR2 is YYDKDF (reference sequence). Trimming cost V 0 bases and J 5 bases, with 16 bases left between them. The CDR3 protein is CATSRDQIGGLNEKLFF. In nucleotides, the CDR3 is TGTGCCACCAGCAGAGATCAGATCGGTGGTTTGAATGAAAAACTGTTTTTT.

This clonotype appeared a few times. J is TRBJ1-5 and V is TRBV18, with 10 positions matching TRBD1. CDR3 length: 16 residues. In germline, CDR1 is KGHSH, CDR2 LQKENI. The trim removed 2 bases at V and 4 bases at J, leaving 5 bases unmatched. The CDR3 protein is CASSPVDRGPNQPQHF. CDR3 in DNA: TGTGCCAGCTCACCAGTTGACAGGGGGCCAAATCAGCCCCAGCATTTT.

The CDR3 sequence: CSVAGQGNTEAFF. The CDR3 DNA reads TGCAGCGTTGCAGGACAGGGGAACACTGAAGCTTTCTTT. The genes are TRBV29-1 and TRBJ1-1, with TRBD1 matching over 8 bases. The CDR3 has 13 residues. Per the germline V gene, CDR1 is SQVTM and CDR2 is ANQGSEA. Trimming cost V 4 bases and J 1 base; bases outside gene matches: 2.

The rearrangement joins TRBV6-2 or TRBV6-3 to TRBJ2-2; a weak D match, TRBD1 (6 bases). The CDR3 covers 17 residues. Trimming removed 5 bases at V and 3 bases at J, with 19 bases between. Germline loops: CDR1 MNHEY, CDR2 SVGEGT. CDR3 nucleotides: TGTGCCAGCAGTGAAACGTCAAGGGGGTCCCACACCGGGGAGCTGTTTTTT. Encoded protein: CASSETSRGSHTGELFF.

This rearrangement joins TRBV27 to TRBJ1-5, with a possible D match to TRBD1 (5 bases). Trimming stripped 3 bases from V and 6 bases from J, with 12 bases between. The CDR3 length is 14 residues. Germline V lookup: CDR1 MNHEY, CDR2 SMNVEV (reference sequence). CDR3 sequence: CASSFGGAGQPQHF. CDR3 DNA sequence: TGTGCCAGCAGTTTTGGAGGGGCCGGTCAGCCCCAGCATTTT.

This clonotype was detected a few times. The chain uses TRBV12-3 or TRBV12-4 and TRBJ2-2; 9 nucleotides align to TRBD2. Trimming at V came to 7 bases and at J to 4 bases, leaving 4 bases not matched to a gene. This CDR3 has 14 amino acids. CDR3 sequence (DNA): TGTGCCAGCACGCGGGAGGGCGTCACCGGGGAGCTGTTTTTT. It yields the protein CASTREGVTGELFF.

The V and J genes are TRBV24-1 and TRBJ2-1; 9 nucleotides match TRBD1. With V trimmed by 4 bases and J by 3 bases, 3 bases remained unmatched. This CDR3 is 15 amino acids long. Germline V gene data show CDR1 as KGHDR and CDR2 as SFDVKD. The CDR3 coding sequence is TGTGCCACCAGTGAAGGGACAGGGCACTACAATGAGCAGTTCTTC. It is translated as CATSEGTGHYNEQFF.

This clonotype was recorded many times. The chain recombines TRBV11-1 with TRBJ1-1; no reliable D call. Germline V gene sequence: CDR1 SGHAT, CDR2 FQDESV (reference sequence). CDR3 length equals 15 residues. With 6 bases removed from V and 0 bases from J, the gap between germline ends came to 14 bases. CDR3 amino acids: CASSPPGHLNTEAFF. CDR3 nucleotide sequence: TGTGCCAGCAGTCCCCCCGGGCATCTGAACACTGAAGCTTTCTTT.

In DNA, the CDR3 is TGTGCCCCCTCTGGTGAAGCTTTCTTT. This sequence encodes CAPSGEAFF. The chain combines TRBV7-9 with TRBJ1-1; D not resolved. Between the trimmed V and J ends, which lost 11 bases and 7 bases, there was a span of 8 bases. CDR1 SEHNR and CDR2 FQNEAQ come from the germline V gene (reference sequence). This CDR3 has 9 amino acids.